The present TCR beta chain was sequenced within a study of T cell responses to AZD1222 COVID-19 vaccine. Study outcomes and limitations: Once two AZD1222 doses were given, Spike-specific TCR breadth and depth went up.

Germline-derived CDR1 and CDR2 are MDHEN and SYDVKM. There are 13 residues in the CDR3. The trim removed 5 bases at V and 5 bases at J, leaving 4 bases unmatched. Worth noting for this clone: Its specificity is not known.

Clones were read by immunoSEQ multiplex PCR, and TCRdb kept only the in-frame ones, dropping some. In the table there are some 160,000 clones, roughly 90% of which are singletons. This receptor was obtained from an adult in good health. This chain joins TRBV28 and TRBJ1-2; 8 nucleotides align to TRBD1. Material: peripheral blood, obtained on day 0 of AZD1222 vaccination. CDR3 DNA sequence: TGTGCCAGCAGTCCAGGACAGGGTTATGGCTACACCTTC. Residues: CASSPGQGYGYTF.